This T cell receptor (beta chain) came from a study of response to subunit inactivated influenza vaccine. Overall study results and limits: The authors suggested that every seasonal influenza vaccination recruits few new T cells.

TCRdb ran MiXCR on the RT-PCR reads and lists one entry per CDR3 protein. The table records 550,000 to 800,000 distinct CDR3 sequences, about 15% of them present only once. V lost 0 bases and J 3 bases, leaving 6 bases between the germline ends. The CDR3 runs 12 residues. Germline V CDR1 and CDR2: DFQATT, SNEGSKA (reference sequence). This clonotype came up many times. Its antigen is still unknown. The chain links TRBV20-1 to TRBJ2-7; no definite D call. Here the sequenced sample was PBMCs from blood, taken 14 to 15 days before vaccination. The receptor was derived from a man aged 50-60 years who received an inactivated influenza vaccine. The CDR3 sequence is CSARDGVYEQYF. The CDR3 nucleotides are TGCAGTGCTAGAGATGGCGTCTACGAGCAGTACTTC.